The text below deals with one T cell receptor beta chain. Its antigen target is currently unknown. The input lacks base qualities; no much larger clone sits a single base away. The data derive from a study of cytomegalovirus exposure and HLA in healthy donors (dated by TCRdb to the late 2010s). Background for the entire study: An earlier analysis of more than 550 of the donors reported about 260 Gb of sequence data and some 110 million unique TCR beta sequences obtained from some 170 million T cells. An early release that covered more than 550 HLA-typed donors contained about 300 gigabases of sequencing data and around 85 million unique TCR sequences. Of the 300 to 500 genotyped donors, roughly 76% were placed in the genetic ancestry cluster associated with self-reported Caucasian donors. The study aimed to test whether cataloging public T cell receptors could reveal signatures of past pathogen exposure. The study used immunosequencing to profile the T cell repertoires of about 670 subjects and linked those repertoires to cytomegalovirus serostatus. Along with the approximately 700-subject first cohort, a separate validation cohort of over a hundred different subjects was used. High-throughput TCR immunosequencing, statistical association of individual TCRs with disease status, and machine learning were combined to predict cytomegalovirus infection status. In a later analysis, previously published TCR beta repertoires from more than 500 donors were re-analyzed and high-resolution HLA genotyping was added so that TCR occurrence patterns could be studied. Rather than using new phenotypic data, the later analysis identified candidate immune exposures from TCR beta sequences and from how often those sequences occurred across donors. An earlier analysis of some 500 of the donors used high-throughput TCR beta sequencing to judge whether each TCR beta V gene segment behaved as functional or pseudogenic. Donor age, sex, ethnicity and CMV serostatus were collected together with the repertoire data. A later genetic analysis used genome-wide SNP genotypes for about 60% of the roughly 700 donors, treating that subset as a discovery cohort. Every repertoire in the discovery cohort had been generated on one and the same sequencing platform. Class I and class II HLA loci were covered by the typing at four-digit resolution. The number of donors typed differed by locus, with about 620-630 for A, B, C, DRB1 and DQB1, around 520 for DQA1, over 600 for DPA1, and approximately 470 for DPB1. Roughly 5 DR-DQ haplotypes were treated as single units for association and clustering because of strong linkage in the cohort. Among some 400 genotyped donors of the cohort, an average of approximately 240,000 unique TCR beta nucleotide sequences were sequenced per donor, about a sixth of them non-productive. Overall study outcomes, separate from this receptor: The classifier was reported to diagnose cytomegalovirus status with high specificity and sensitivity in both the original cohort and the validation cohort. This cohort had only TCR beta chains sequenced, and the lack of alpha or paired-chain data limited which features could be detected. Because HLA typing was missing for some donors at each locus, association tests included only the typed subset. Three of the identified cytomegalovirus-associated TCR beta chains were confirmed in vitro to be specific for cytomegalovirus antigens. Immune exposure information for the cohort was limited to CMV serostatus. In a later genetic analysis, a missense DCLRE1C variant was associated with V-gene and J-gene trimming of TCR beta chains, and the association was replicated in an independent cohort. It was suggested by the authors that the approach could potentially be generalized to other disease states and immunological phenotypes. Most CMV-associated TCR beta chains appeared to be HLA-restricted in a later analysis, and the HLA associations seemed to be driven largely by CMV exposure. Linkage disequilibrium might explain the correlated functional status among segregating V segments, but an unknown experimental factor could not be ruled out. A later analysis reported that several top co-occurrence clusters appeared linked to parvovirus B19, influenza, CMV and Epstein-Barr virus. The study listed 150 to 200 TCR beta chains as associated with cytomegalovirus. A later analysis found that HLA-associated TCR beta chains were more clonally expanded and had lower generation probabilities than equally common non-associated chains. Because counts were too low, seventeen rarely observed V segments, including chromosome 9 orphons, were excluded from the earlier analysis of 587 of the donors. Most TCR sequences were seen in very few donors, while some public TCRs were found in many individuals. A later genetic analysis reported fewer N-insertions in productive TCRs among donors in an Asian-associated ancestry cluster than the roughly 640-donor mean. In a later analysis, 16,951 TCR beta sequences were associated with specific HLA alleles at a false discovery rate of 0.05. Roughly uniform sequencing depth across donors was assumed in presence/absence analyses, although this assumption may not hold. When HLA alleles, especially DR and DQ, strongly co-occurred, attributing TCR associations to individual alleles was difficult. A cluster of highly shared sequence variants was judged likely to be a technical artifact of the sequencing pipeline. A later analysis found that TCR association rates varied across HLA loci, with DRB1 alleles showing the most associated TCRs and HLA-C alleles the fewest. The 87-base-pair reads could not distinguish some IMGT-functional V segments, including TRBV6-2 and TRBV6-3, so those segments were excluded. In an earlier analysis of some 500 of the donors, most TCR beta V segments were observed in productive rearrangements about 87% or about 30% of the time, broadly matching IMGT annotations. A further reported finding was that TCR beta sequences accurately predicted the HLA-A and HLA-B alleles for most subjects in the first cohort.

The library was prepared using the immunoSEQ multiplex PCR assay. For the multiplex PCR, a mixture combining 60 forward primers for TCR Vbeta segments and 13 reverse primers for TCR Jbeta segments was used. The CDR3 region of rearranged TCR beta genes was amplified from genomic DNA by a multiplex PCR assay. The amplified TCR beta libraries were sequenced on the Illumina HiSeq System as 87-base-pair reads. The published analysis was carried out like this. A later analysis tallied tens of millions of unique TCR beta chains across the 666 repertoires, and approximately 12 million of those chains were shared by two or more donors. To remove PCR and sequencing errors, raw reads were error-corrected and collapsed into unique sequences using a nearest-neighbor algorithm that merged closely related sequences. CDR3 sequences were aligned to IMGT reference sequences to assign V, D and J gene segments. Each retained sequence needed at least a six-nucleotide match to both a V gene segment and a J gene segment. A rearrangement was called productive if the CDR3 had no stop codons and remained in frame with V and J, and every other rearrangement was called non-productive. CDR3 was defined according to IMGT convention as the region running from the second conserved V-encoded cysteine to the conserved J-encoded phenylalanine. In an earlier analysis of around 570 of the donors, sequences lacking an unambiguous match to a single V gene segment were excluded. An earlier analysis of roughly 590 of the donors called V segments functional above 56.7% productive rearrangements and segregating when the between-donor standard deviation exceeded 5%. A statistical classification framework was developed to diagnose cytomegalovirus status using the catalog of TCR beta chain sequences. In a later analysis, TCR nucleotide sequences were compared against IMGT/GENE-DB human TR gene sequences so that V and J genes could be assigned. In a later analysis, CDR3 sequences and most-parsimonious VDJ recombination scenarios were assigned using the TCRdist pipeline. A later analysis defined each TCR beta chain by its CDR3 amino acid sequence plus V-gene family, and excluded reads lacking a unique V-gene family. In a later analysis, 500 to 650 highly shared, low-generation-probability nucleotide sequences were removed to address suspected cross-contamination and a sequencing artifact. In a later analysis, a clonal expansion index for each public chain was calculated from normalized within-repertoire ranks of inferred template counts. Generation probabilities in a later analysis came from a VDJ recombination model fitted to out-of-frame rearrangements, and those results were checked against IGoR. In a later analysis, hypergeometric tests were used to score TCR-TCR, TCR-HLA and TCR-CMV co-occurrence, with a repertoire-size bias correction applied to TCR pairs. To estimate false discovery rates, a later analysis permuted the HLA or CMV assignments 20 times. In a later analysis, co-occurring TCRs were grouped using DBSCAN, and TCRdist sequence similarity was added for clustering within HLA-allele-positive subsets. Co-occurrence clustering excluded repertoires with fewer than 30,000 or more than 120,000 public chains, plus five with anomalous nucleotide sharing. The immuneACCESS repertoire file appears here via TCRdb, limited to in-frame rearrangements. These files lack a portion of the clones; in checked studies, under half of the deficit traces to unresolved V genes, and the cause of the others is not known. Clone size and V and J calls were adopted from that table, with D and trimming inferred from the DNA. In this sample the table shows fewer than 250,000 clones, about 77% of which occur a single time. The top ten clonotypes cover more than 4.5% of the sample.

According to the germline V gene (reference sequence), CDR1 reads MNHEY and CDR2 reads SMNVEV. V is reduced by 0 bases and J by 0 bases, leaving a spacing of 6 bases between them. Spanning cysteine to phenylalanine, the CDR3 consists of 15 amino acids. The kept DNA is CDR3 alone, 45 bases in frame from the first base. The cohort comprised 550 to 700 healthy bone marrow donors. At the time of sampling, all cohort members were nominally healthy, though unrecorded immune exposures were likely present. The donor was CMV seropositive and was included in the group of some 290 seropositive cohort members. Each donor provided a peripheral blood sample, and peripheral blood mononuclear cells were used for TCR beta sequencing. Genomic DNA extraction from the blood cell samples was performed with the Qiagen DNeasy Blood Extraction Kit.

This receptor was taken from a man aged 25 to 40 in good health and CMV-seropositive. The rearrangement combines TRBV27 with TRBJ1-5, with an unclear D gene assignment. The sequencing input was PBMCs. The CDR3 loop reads CASSLSSGSNQPQHF. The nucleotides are TGTGCCAGCAGTTTATCGAGTGGTAGCAATCAGCCCCAGCATTTT.